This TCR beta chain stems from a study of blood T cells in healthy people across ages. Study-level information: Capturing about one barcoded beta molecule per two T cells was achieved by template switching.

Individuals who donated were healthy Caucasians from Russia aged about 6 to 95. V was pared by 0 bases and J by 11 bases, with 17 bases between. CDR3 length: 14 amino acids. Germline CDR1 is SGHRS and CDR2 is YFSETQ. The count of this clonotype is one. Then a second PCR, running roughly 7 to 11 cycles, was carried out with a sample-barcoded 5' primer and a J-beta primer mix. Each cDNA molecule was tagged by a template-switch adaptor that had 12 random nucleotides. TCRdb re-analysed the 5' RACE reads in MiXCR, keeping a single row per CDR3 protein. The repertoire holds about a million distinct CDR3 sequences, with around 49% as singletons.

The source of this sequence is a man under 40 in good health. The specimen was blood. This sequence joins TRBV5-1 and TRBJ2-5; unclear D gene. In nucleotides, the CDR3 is TGCGCCAGCAGCTTGGCCGGTCAGAACAATGAGCAGTACTTC. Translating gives CASSLAGQNNEQYF. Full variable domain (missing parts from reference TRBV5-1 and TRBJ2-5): KAGVTQTPRYLIKTRGQQVTLSCSPISGHRSVSWYQQTPGQGLQFLFEYFSETQRNKGNFPGRFSGRQFSNSRSEMNVSTLELGDSALYLCASSLAGQNNEQYFGPGTRLLVL.